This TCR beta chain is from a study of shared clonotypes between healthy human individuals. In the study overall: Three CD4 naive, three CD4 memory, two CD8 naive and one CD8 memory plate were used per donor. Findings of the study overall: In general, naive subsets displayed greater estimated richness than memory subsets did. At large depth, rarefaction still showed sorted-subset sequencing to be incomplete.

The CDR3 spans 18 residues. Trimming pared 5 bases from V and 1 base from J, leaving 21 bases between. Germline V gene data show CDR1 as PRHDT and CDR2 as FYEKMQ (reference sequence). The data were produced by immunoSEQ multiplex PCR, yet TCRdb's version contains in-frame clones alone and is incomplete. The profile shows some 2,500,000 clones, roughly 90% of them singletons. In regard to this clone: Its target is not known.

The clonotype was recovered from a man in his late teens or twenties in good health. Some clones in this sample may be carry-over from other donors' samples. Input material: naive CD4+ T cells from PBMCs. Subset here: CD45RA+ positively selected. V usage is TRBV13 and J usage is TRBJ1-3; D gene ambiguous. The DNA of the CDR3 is TGTGCCAGCAGCGCCACCGCGTATTTTTCGGGGTCTGGAAACACCATATATTTT. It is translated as CASSATAYFSGSGNTIYF.